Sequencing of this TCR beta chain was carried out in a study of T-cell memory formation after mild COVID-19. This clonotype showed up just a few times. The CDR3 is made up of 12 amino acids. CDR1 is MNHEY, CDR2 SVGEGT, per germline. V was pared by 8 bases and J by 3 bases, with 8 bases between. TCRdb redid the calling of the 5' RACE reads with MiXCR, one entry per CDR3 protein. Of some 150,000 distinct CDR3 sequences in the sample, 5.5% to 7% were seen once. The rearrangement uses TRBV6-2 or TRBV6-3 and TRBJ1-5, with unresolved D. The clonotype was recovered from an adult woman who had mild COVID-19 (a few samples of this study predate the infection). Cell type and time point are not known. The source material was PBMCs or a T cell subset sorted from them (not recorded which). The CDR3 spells CASQTFNQPQHF. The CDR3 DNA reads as TGTGCCAGCCAGACTTTCAATCAGCCCCAGCATTTT.